These 9 T cell receptor beta chains share one sample of origin, sequenced in a study of graft-versus-host responses after intestinal transplantation. Method: immunoSEQ multiplex PCR; TCRdb's copy keeps in-frame clones and lacks some. The table has about 2,500 clones, around 30% seen once. Sequences were derived from alloreactive CD4+ T cells from a mixed lymphocyte reaction culture, sampled before transplantation. Subset here: CFSE-low proliferating T cells sorted from approximately 6-day pre-transplant mixed lymphocyte reaction (GvH or HvG direction). Every receptor here comes from a human patient who was an organ donor for intestinal transplantation.

Here the CDR3 DNA reads TGTGCCAGCAGTGATCAATCCTACAATGAGCAGTTCTTC. It translates to CASSDQSYNEQFF. The chain combines TRBV2 with TRBJ2-1, with unresolved D. V was cut by 3 bases and J by 1 base, with 4 bases left in between. The CDR3 is made up of 13 amino acids. Germline CDR1 SNHLY, CDR2 FYNNEI.

A few counts support this clone. The genes are TRBV2 and TRBJ2-7; 7 bases line up with TRBD2. Germline values: CDR1 SNHLY, CDR2 FYNNEI. CDR3 size: 13 residues. Germline trimming cut 5 bases from V and 6 bases from J; bases unmatched to any gene: 7. CDR3 protein: CASSSPGGGEQYF. The CDR3 region has the DNA TGTGCCAGCAGTTCTCCGGGGGGAGGCGAGCAGTACTTC.

The chain joins TRBV10-3 to TRBJ2-1, with 11 bases lining up with TRBD2. The CDR3 contains 18 residues. V lost 3 bases, J lost 7 bases, and 14 bases stayed unmatched. From germline, CDR1 is ENHRY and CDR2 SYGVKD. CDR3 protein: CAISEGFGTSGSGNEQFF. The CDR3 nucleotides are TGTGCCATCAGTGAAGGGTTTGGTACTAGCGGGAGCGGTAATGAGCAGTTCTTC.

This chain uses TRBV7-2 with TRBJ2-3; maybe TRBD2 (5 bases). This CDR3 spans 12 amino acids. The V gene's germline CDR1 is SGHTA and CDR2 FQGNSA. Trimming stripped 10 bases from V and 1 base from J, with 9 bases between. The CDR3 DNA reads TGTGCCACCCGGACTGGCACAGATACGCAGTATTTT. Translating gives CATRTGTDTQYF.

This clone rates as large. V usage is TRBV30 and J usage is TRBJ1-1; D uncertain. This CDR3 region has 13 residues. Germline CDR1 GTSNPN, CDR2 SVGIG (reference sequence). The V end was cut by 0 bases, the J end by 4 bases, with 9 bases between. The CDR3 loop reads CAWSVKSGTEAFF. CDR3 DNA sequence: TGTGCCTGGAGTGTGAAGAGCGGCACTGAAGCTTTCTTT.

This clone is medium-sized in the sample. The rearrangement uses TRBV28 and TRBJ1-5, with 9 positions matching TRBD1. Unmatched junction bases numbered 5, after V lost 4 bases and J lost 1 base. Germline CDR1 and CDR2: MDHEN and SYDVKM. The CDR3 loop spans 16 amino acids. The CDR3: CASSSSGTGSNQPQHF. CDR3 DNA sequence: TGTGCCAGCAGTTCATCCGGGACAGGGAGCAATCAGCCCCAGCATTTT.

This sequence joins TRBV12-2 and TRBJ2-7; the D segment call TRBD2 is taken from the table without a DNA check. TRBV12-2 is flagged as a pseudogene. The CDR3 spans 13 residues. CDR3 DNA sequence: TGTGCCAGCAGCGTCACCAGCTCCTACGAGCAGTACTTC. As protein: CASSVTSSYEQYF.

The gene calls are TRBV5-1 and TRBJ2-1; 11 bases are shared with TRBD2. The J segment lost 2 bases and the V segment lost 0 bases, leaving 1 base of the junction unmatched. The CDR3 spans 16 residues. Germline assignment: CDR1 SGHRS and CDR2 YFSETQ. The CDR3 here is CASSLELAGAYNEQFF. CDR3 in DNA: TGCGCCAGCAGCTTGGAACTAGCGGGAGCCTACAATGAGCAGTTCTTC.

This clone was found a few times. The chain employs TRBV5-6 and TRBJ2-5; 9 bases are shared with TRBD1. The J segment lost 4 bases and the V segment lost 4 bases, leaving 8 bases of the junction unmatched. The V gene's germline CDR1 is SGHDT and CDR2 YYEEEE. The CDR3 length is 15 residues. CDR3 sequence reads: CASSPGTGRGETQYF. The CDR3 DNA is TGTGCCAGCAGCCCGGGGACAGGGAGGGGAGAGACCCAGTACTTC. The full variable domain, rest sourced from reference TRBV5-6 and TRBJ2-5, is DAGVTQSPTHLIKTRGQQVTLRCSPKSGHDTVSWYQQALGQGPQFIFQYYEEEERQRGNFPDRFSGHQFPNYSSELNVNALLLGDSALYLCASSPGTGRGETQYFGPGTRLLVL.